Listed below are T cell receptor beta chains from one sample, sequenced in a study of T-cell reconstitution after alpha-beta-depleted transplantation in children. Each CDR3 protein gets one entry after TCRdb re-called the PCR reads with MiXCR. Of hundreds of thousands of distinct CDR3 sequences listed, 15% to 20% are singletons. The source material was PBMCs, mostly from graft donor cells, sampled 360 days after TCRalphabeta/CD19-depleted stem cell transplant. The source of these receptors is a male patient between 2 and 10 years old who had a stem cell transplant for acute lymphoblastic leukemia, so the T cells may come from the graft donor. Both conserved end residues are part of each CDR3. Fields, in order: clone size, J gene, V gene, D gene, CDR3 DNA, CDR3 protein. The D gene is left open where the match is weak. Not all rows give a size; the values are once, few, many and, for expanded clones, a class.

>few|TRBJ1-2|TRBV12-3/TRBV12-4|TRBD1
TGTGCCAGCAGTTTACCCGGACAGGGGGCCTATGGCTACACCTTC
CASSLPGQGAYGYTF
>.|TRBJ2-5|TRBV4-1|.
TGCGCCAGCAGCCAAGCGCCGGGACTTCAAGAGACCCAGTACTTC
CASSQAPGLQETQYF
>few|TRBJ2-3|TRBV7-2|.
TGTGCCAGCAGCTTAGACCCTGGGTGGTATGGGGATACGCAGTATTTT
CASSLDPGWYGDTQYF
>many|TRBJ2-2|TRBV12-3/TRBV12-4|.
TGTGCCAGCAGTGCTTGGGGACGGGGCACCGGGGAGCTGTTTTTT
CASSAWGRGTGELFF
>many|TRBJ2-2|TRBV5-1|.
TGCGCCAGCAGCCCCTGGCTGCGGACCGGGGAGCTGTTTTTT
CASSPWLRTGELFF
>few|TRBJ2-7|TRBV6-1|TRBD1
TGTGCCAGCAGTCGTCCCGGGACAGGGATCTACGAGCAGTACTTC
CASSRPGTGIYEQYF
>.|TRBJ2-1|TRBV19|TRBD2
TGTGCCAGTATCGCGGGAGCATTAGACAATGAGCAGTTCTTC
CASIAGALDNEQFF
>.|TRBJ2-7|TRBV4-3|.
TGCGCCAGCAGCGGAACGGGCTCCGGGGACGAGCAGTACTTC
CASSGTGSGDEQYF
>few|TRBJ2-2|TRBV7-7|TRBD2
TGTGCTATCGAAGCGGGAGCTGGCGGGGAGCTGTTTTTT
CAIEAGAGGELFF
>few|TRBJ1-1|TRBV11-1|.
TGTGCCAGCAGCTTAGCCCGGTGGGGGGTGAACACTGAAGCTTTCTTT
CASSLARWGVNTEAFF
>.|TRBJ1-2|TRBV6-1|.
TGTGCCAGCAGTGAAAATCGCGTGGGCGCTTATGGCTACACCTTC
CASSENRVGAYGYTF
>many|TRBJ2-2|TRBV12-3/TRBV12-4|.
TGTGCCAGCATCCTCACCGGGGAGCTGTTTTTT
CASILTGELFF
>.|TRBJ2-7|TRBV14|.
TGTGCCAGCAGACACTCCGGGGATAACGAGCAGTACTTC
CASRHSGDNEQYF
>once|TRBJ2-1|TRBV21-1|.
TGTGCCAGCAGCAAAGTTGAGTGGATCTCCTACAATGAGCAGTTCTTC
CASSKVEWISYNEQFF
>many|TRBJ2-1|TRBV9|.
TGTGCCAGCAACGATGGGAGCCCCCTCAATGAGCAGTTCTTC
CASNDGSPLNEQFF
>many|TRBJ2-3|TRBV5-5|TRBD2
TGTGCCAGCAGCTCCCTAGCGGGAGTCGCAGATACGCAGTATTTT
CASSSLAGVADTQYF
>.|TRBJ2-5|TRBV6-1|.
TGTGCCAGCACCAGAGTGGCGGCCCAAGAGACCCAGTACTTC
CASTRVAAQETQYF
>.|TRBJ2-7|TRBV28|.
TGTGCCAGCAGCACCATTTTGGTGGACTACGAGCAGTACTTC
CASSTILVDYEQYF
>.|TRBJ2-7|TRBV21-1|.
TGTGCCAGCACCGGGACTAGCGTAGATTCATCCTACGAGCAGTACTTC
CASTGTSVDSSYEQYF
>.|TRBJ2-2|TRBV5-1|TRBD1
TGCGCCAGCCCCTTGTCGCCCGGCTCCGGGACAGGAGACACCGGGGAGCTGTTTTTT
CASPLSPGSGTGDTGELFF
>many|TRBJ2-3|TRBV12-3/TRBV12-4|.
TGTGCCAGCAGTCTCCCGGGCCCCGTCGGTACGCAGTATTTT
CASSLPGPVGTQYF
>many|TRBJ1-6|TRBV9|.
TGTGCCAGCAGCGTAACCCCCATCGGGGGTTCTAATTCACCCCTCCACTTT
CASSVTPIGGSNSPLHF
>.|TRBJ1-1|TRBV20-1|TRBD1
TGCAGTGCTACCGCACTGACAGGGGCCACTGAAGCTTTCTTT
CSATALTGATEAFF
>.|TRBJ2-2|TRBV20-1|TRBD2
TGCAGTGCTAGAGAGGGTGCTGTGGGGGGGACCGGGGAGCTGTTTTTT
CSAREGAVGGTGELFF
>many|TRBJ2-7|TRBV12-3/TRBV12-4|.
TGTGCCAGCAGGGGGACCCGGGACTTGCCCTACGAGCAGTACTTC
CASRGTRDLPYEQYF
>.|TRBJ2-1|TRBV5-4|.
TGTGCCAGCAGCTCGAGAAGTTCGGGACCCAGCTCCTACAATGAGCAGTTCTTC
CASSSRSSGPSSYNEQFF
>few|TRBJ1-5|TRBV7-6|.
TGTGCCAGCAGCTTAGCAGGGGGAGTCAATCAGCCCCAGCATTTT
CASSLAGGVNQPQHF
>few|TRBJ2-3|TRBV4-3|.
TGCGCCAGCAGCCAAGTGATACTAGCCTGGAGCACAGATACGCAGTATTTT
CASSQVILAWSTDTQYF
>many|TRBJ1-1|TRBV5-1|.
TGCGCCAGCGGATTAGAGGGTTTAGCGGGCACTGAAGCTTTCTTT
CASGLEGLAGTEAFF
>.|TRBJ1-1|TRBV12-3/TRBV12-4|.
TGTGCCAGCACGGTTCAGGGCGCCCTGGGCACTGAAGCTTTCTTT
CASTVQGALGTEAFF
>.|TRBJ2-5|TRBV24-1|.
TGTGCCACCAGTGACGCCCCCGGGACCAGACAAGAGACCCAGTACTTC
CATSDAPGTRQETQYF
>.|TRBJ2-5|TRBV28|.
TGTGCCAGCAGCCGAGCAAGACTAGCAACAGGGCAAGAGACCCAGTACTTC
CASSRARLATGQETQYF
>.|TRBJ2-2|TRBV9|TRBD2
TGTGCCAGCAGCGCTAGCGGGAGTCCCATCACCGGGGAGCTGTTTTTT
CASSASGSPITGELFF
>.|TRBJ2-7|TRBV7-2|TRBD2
TGTGCCAGCAGCTTAGCTAGCGGGAGAGGAAAGCAGTACTTC
CASSLASGRGKQYF
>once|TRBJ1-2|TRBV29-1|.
TGCAGCGTTGTGAAGGGGGGCTATGGCTACACCTTC
CSVVKGGYGYTF
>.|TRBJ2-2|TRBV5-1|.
TGCGCCAGCAGCCCGAGGGATAGCGACACCGGGGAGCTGTTTTTT
CASSPRDSDTGELFF
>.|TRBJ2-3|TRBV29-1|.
TGCAGCGTTGCGGCTAGCACCACTCCATCGCAGTATTTT
CSVAASTTPSQYF
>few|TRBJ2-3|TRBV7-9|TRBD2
TGTGCCAGCAGCCCGAGGACTAGCTTGTCAGATACGCAGTATTTT
CASSPRTSLSDTQYF
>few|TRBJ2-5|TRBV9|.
TGTGCCAGCAGCGCAAGACCCCAAGAGACCCAGTACTTC
CASSARPQETQYF
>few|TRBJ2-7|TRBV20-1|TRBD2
TGCAGTGCTGCACTCGGGAGGGACGAGCAGTACTTC
CSAALGRDEQYF
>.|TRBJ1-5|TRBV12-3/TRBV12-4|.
TGTGCCAGCAGTTTAGGCGGACCTGGGTGGGCTTGGAGTCAGCCCCAGCATTTT
CASSLGGPGWAWSQPQHF
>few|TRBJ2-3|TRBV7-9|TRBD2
TGTGCCAGCAGCTTAGGGTGGAGACTAGCGGGAGTAGATACGCAGTATTTT
CASSLGWRLAGVDTQYF
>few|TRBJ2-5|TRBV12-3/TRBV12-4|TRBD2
TGTGCCAGCAGTCCGATACTAGCGGAGGAGACCCAGTACTTC
CASSPILAEETQYF
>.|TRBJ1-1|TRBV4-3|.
TGCGCCAGCAGCCAAGAGTCCGGGGTAACTGAAGCTTTCTTT
CASSQESGVTEAFF
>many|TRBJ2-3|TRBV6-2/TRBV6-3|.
TGTGCCAGCACCTCGAGAGATACGCAGTATTTT
CASTSRDTQYF
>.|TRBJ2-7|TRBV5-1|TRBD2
TGCGCCAGCAGCTTTCGTGGGAGGGCCCTTTCCTACGAGCAGTACTTC
CASSFRGRALSYEQYF
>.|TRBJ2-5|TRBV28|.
TGTGCCAGCAGTTTCCCAGGCCAAGAGACCCAGTACTTC
CASSFPGQETQYF
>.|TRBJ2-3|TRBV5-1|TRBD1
TGCGCCAGCAGCTCGGGACAGGTTCAAGATACGCAGTATTTT
CASSSGQVQDTQYF
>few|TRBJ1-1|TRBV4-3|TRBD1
TGCGCCAGCAGCCAAGATGGGACAGGCCTGGACACTGAAGCTTTCTTT
CASSQDGTGLDTEAFF
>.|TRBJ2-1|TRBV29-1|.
TGCAGCGTTGACGGGAGTATGTACAATGAGCAGTTCTTC
CSVDGSMYNEQFF
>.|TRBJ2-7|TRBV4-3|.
TGCGCCAGCAGCCAAGAAGGCAGGGCGACCTACGAGCAGTACTTC
CASSQEGRATYEQYF
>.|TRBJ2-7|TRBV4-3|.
TGCGCCAGCAGCCAAGATCCGGTGGGGTCAGTCCCCTACGAGCAGTACTTC
CASSQDPVGSVPYEQYF
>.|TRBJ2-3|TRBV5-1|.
TGCGCCAGCAGCTTACCCGGGACCGTCACAGATACGCAGTATTTT
CASSLPGTVTDTQYF
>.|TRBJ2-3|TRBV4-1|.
TGCGCCAGCAGCCAAGAGCCGGGACTCACAGATACGCAGTATTTT
CASSQEPGLTDTQYF
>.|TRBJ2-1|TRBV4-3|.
TGCGCCAGCAGCCAAGAATATAGGGACCTATACAATGAGCAGTTCTTC
CASSQEYRDLYNEQFF
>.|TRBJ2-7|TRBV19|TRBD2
TGTGCTAGCGGGAGTATCCACGAGCAGTACTTC
CASGSIHEQYF
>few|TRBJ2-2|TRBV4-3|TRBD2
TGCGCCAGCAGCCAAGATCCGGCGGGAGGGCCTTCTGGAGGGGAGCTGTTTTTT
CASSQDPAGGPSGGELFF
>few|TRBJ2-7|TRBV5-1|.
TGCGCCAGCAGTTTTCCCGGGAGAACCAGTTACGAGCAGTACTTC
CASSFPGRTSYEQYF